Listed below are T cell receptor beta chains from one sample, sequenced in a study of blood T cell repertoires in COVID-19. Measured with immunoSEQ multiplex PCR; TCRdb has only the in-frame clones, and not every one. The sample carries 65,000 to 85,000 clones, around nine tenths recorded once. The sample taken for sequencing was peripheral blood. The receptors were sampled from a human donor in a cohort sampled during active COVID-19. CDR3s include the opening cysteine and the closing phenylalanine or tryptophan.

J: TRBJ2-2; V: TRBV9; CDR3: CASSVDGQGTGELFF
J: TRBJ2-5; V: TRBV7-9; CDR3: CASSPGGYRAQETQYF
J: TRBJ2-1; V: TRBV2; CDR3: CASSEAAGGDEQFF
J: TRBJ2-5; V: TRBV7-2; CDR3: CASRFLQETQYF
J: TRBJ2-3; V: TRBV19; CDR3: CASSSGGAAGDTQYF
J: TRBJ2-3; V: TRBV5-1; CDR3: CASSATGTALRDTQYF
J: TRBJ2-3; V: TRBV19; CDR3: CASNPLGADTQYF
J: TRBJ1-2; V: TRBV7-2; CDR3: CASSSRGRYYGYTF
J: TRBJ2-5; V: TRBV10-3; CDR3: CAISEQGVGETQYF
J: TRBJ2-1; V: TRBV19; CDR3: CASSIYSSYNEQFF
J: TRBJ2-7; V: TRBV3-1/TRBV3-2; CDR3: CASSPFERLVENEQYF
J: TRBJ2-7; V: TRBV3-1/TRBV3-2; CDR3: CASSQHRTSGGDHEQYF
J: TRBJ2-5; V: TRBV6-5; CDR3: CASSSGGAGQETQYF
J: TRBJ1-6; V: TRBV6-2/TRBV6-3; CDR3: CASSRVQSYNSPLHF
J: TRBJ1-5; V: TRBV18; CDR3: CASSQQGNQPQHF
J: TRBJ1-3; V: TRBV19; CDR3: CASSIAPTGGGGNTIYF
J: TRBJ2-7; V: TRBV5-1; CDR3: CASSFGIDYEQYF
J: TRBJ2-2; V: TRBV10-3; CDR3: CATQNTGELFF
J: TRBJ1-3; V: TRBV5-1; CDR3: CASSPKGSSVAGNTIYF
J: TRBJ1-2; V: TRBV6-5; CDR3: CASSYSFRGWDYGYTF
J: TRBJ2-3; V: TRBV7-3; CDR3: CASSLGSGSSTDTQYF
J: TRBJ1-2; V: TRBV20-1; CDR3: CSASDNNYGYTF
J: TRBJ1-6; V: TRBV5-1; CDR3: CASRGQGSSSYNSPLHF
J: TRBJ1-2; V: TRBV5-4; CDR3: CASSLGLRGYGYTF
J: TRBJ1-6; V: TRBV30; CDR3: CAWSVPPGDSPLHF
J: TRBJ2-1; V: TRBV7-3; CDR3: CASSSVQGPYNEQFF
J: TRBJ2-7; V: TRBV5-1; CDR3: CASSWGDGYEQYF
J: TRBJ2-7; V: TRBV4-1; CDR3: CASSTGTGVSYEQYF
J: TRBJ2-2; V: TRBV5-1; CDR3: CASSLDLPNTGELFF
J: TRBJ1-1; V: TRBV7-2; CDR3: CASSSQQGHTEAFF
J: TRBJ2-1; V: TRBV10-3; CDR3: CAMAGEVYNEQFF